Following are 7 T cell receptor beta chains from one sample sequenced in a study of cytomegalovirus exposure and HLA in healthy donors. Sequencing was performed with immunoSEQ multiplex PCR; in TCRdb, only in-frame clones are kept and a portion is missing. This sample has roughly 56,000 clones, with just under 95% found just once. Sequencing was performed on PBMCs. These receptors were obtained from a man younger than 30 in good health and CMV-seronegative.

This chain uses TRBV6-4 with TRBJ2-3, with 7 bases identical to TRBD2. Germline CDR1 reads MRHNA; CDR2 reads SNTAGT. Germline trimming cut 4 bases from V and 0 bases from J; bases unmatched to any gene: 4. The CDR3 runs to 15 residues. The CDR3 region has the DNA TGTGCCAGCAGTGTAGAAGCGGGGAGCACAGATACGCAGTATTTT. Translation: CASSVEAGSTDTQYF.

The CDR3 sequence: CASSVGPNGEQFF. CDR3 in DNA: TGTGCCAGCAGCGTAGGACCCAACGGGGAGCAGTTCTTC. The V and J genes are TRBV9 and TRBJ2-1; no firm D call. The germline V and J ends were trimmed by 0 bases and 10 bases, with 11 bases remaining between them. Germline V gene sequence: CDR1 SGDLS, CDR2 YYNGEE. The CDR3 extends over 13 amino acids.

The chain joins TRBV7-8 to TRBJ2-5, with TRBD1 matching over 12 bases. Germline assignment: CDR1 SGHVS and CDR2 FQNEAQ. The trim removed 5 bases at V and 4 bases at J, leaving 8 bases unmatched. The length of the CDR3 is 16 residues. For the CDR3, the DNA is TGTGCCAGCAGCCAGCCGGGACAGGGGGCGCGAGAGACCCAGTACTTC. Encoded protein: CASSQPGQGARETQYF.

V and J are TRBV19 and TRBJ1-3; D might be TRBD1 (6 bases). The CDR3 extends over 17 amino acids. V shed 5 bases and J shed 0 bases, with 17 bases lying between them. Germline loops: CDR1 LNHDA, CDR2 SQIVND (reference sequence). Here the CDR3 DNA reads TGTGCCAGTAGTTCCGGGACACGGATTTCCTCTGGAAACACCATATATTTT. Translation: CASSSGTRISSGNTIYF.

This clone was seen only once. This chain uses TRBV4-3 with TRBJ2-7, with D tentatively TRBD2 (6 bases). Germline V gene lookup returns CDR1 LGHNA and CDR2 YSLEER. The length of the CDR3 is 15 residues. The V and J ends lost 0 bases and 0 bases respectively, with 9 bases between them. The CDR3 region is CASSQDRRASYEQYF. CDR3 nucleotides: TGCGCCAGCAGCCAAGATCGGAGGGCCTCCTACGAGCAGTACTTC.

The chain couples TRBV5-1 to TRBJ2-3; 10 bases are shared with TRBD1. Germline lookup yields CDR1 SGHRS and CDR2 YFSETQ. The length of the CDR3 is 17 residues. V shed 0 bases, J shed 2 bases, and the junction held 6 bases outside the gene matches. Here the CDR3 DNA reads TGCGCCAGCAGCTTGGTGACCGGGACAGGGGTCACAGATACGCAGTATTTT. As protein: CASSLVTGTGVTDTQYF.

The chain couples TRBV7-2 to TRBJ2-2; D call uncertain. CDR1 SGHTA and CDR2 FQGNSA come from the germline V gene. CDR3 length: 16 residues. V lost 0 bases and J lost 1, with 9 bases in between. CDR3: CASSLAMLRNTGELFF. The CDR3 DNA reads TGTGCCAGCAGCTTAGCGATGCTACGGAACACCGGGGAGCTGTTTTTT.